This TCR beta chain was identified during a study of Ad26.COV2.S vaccination and SARS-CoV-2 variants. Study outcomes and limitations: Similar non-spike TCR breadth was observed in recipients of vaccine and of placebo.

TCRdb's copy holds only in-frame clones and misses some; the assay was immunoSEQ multiplex PCR. The sample lists 350,000 to 500,000 clones; 85% to 90% were seen once. Germline-derived CDR1 and CDR2 are SGHTA and FQGNSA. This CDR3 has 15 residues. V was shortened by 5 bases and J by 6 bases, with 19 bases between the two germline ends. Treatment noted: about 20 received Ad26.COV2.S at low or high dose, single or two shots; roughly five received placebo; per-sample allocation not given. The investigators took samples on day 63 after the first vaccine or placebo injection. With regard to this clone: Antigen: not known.

The sequencing used peripheral blood, collected in a trial of Ad26.COV2.S vaccine versus placebo. The chain carries TRBV7-2 and TRBJ1-2; no clear D. This TCR was sampled from a person between 18 and 60 years old who received the Ad26.COV2.S COVID-19 vaccine or a placebo. CDR3 region: CASSTGSSLRDGYTF. CDR3 DNA: TGTGCCAGCAGCACGGGGTCGTCGTTAAGAGATGGCTACACCTTC. Full variable domain (missing parts from reference TRBV7-2 and TRBJ1-2): GAGVSQSPSNKVTEKGKDVELRCDPISGHTALYWYRQSLGQGLEFLIYFQGNSAPDKSGLPSDRFSAERTGGSVSTLTIQRTQQEDSAVYLCASSTGSSLRDGYTFGSGTRLTVV.